The clone carrying this T cell receptor (beta chain) was found a few times. Its target is unknown. The entry originates in a study of blood T cells in healthy people across ages. Study background: Template switching recovered approximately one barcoded beta molecule for every two T cells.

General study findings and limits: The study could not conclusively compare naive and antigen-experienced cells, given its unsorted PBMCs.

V was cut by 4 bases and J by 3 bases, with 18 bases left in between. The germline CDR1 and CDR2 sequences are SEHNR and FQNEAQ (reference sequence). The CDR3 loop spans 16 amino acids. Combining a sample-barcoded 5' primer with a J-beta primer mix, a second PCR ran for about 7 to 11 cycles. Every sample gave at least 2.5 million paired-end reads containing CDR3. TCRdb fed the 5' RACE reads into MiXCR, producing one record per CDR3 protein. Counted here are 730,000 or so distinct CDR3 sequences, approximately 39% occurring once; the ten biggest clones make up 20% to 25%. The rearrangement joins TRBV7-9 to TRBJ1-1, with D uncertain. The receptor's source is a woman aged 60-75 years in good health. The sample taken for sequencing was blood. As DNA, the CDR3 is TGTGCCAGCAGCTCCCAGTTAACGGACGGCTACACTGAAGCTTTCTTT. It specifies CASSSQLTDGYTEAFF.